Detailed here is one TCR beta chain. In its sample, this clone was seen many times. Its antigen target is currently unknown. No base-level quality is on record; no much larger clone is a single base apart. The data are from a study of metastatic and nonmetastatic thyroid tumors (dated by TCRdb to the early 2020s). Regarding the research as a whole: Repertoires from peripheral blood and from tumor or nodule tissue samples of malignant and benign thyroid patients were compared.

Study-wide findings and limitations: TCR beta diversity was reported as significantly higher in malignant tumors than in benign nodules, in both blood and tumor samples.

Library construction relied on PCR. Data came from an Illumina HiSeq 4000. High-throughput sequencing was used to profile the TCR beta-chain CDR3 region of every patient. The original methods were these. Drawing on CDR3 differences between clinicopathological groups, the researchers built a classifier meant to tell apart patients with distant-metastatic papillary thyroid cancer. Repertoire diversity was assessed with the Shannon index, and tumor-blood repertoire similarity with the Morisita-Horn index. Through fastp at Q25 and MiXCR, TCRdb rebuilt clones from the public reads, retaining in-frame beta chains. These V and J calls derive from TCRdb rather than the authors' analysis. The sample includes roughly 25,000 clones, with around 25% observed a single time. The ten top clones hold 9% to 15% of the sample. No treatment had been received by any patient before thyroid surgery. Using T-cell receptor beta sequencing, the study looked back at clinical samples from patients collected from the early 2010s to the late 2010s.

The CDR3, from cysteine to phenylalanine, totals 14 residues. The read is trimmed to its CDR3 DNA, 42 bases read in frame from base 1. V and J are trimmed by 0 bases and 4 bases, and the gene matches miss 5 bases of the junction. The germline V gene (reference sequence) sets CDR1 to GTSNPN and CDR2 to SVGIG. What was sequenced was tumor tissue. The V and J genes are TRBV30 and TRBJ1-2; the junction holds 7 bases that match TRBD1. This receptor was taken from a male donor with papillary thyroid cancer or a benign thyroid nodule (not recorded which). Some clones in this sample may be carry-over from other donors' samples. The bases read TGTGCCTGGAGTGTACACGAGGGGGCCTATGGCTACACCTTC. Its protein reads: CAWSVHEGAYGYTF.